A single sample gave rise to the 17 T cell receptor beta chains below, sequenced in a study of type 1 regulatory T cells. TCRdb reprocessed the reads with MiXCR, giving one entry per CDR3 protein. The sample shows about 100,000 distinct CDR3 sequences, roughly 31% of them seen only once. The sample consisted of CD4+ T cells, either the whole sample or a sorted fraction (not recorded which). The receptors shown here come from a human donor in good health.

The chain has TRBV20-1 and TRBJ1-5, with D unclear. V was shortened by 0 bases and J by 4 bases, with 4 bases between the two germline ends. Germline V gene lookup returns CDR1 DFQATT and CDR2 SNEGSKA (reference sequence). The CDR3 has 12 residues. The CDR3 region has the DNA TGCAGTGCTAGAGAGAGAAATCAGCCCCAGCATTTT. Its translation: CSARERNQPQHF.

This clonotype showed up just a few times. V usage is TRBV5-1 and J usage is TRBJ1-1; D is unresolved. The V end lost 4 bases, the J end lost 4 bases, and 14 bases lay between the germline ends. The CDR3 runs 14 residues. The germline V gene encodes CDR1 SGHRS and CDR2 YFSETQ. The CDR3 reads CASSRANMGTEAFF. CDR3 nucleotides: TGCGCCAGCAGCAGGGCCAACATGGGCACTGAAGCTTTCTTT. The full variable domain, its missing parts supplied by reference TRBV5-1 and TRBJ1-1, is KAGVTQTPRYLIKTRGQQVTLSCSPISGHRSVSWYQQTPGQGLQFLFEYFSETQRNKGNFPGRFSGRQFSNSRSEMNVSTLELGDSALYLCASSRANMGTEAFFGQGTRLTVV.

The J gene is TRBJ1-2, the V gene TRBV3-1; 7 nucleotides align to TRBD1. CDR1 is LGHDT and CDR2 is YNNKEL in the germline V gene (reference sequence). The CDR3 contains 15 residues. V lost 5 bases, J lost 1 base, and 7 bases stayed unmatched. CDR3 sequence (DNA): TGTGCCAGCAGCAACCTGGACAGGCTTAACTATGGCTACACCTTC. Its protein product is CASSNLDRLNYGYTF.

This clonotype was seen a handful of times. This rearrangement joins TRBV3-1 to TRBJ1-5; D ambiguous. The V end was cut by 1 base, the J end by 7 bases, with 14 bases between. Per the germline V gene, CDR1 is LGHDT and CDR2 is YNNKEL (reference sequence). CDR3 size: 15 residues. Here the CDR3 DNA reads TGTGCCAGCAGCCAAGGTGACGGTGTAGGCCAGCCCCAGCATTTT. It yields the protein CASSQGDGVGQPQHF.

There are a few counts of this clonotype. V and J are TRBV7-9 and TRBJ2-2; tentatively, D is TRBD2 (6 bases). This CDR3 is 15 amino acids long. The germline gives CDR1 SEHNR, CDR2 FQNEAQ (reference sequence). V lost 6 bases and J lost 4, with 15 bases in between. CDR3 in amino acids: CASSQGSGFTGELFF. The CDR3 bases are TGTGCCAGCAGTCAGGGTAGCGGATTCACCGGGGAGCTGTTTTTT. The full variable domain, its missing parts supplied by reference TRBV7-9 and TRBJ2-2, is DTGVSQNPRHKITKRGQNVTFRCDPISEHNRLYWYRQTLGQGPEFLTYFQNEAQLEKSRLLSDRFSAERPKGSFSTLEIQRTEQGDSAMYLCASSQGSGFTGELFFGEGSRLTVL.

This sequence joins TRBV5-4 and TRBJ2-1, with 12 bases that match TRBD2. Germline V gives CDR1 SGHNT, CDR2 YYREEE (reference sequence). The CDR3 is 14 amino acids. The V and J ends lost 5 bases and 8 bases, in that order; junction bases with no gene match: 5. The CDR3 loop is CASRRLAGADEQFF. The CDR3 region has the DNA TGTGCCAGCAGGAGACTAGCGGGAGCCGATGAGCAGTTCTTC.

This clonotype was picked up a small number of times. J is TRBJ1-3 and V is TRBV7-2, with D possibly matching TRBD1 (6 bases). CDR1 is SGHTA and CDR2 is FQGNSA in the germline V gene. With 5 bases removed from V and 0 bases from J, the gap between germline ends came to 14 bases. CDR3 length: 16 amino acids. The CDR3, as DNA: TGTGCCAGCAGCCCTCAGGGGACAAGCTCTGGAAACACCATATATTTT. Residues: CASSPQGTSSGNTIYF.

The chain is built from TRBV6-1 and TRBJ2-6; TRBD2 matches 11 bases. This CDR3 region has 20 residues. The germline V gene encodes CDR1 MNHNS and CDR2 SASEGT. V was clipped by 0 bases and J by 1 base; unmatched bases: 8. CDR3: CASSEAELAGVGSGANVLTF. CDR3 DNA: TGTGCCAGCAGTGAAGCAGAACTAGCGGGAGTGGGATCTGGGGCCAACGTCCTGACTTTC.

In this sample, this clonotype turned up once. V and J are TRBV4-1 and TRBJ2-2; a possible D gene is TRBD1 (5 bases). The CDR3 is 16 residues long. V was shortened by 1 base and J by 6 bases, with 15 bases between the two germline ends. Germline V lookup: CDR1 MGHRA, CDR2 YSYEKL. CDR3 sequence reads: CASSQVEGMGPGELFF. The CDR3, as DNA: TGCGCCAGCAGCCAAGTAGAAGGGATGGGGCCCGGGGAGCTGTTTTTT.

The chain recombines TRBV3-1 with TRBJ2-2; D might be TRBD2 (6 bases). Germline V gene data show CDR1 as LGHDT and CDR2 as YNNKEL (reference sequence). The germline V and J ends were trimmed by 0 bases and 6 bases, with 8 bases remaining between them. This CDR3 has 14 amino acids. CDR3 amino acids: CASSQEWGAGELFF. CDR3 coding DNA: TGTGCCAGCAGCCAAGAGTGGGGGGCCGGGGAGCTGTTTTTT.

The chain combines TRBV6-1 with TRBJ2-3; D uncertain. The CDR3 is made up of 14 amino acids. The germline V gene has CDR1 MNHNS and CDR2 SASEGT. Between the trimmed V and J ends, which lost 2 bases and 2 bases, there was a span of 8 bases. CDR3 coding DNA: TGTGCCAGCAGTGAAATGGAAATCACAGATACGCAGTATTTT. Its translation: CASSEMEITDTQYF.

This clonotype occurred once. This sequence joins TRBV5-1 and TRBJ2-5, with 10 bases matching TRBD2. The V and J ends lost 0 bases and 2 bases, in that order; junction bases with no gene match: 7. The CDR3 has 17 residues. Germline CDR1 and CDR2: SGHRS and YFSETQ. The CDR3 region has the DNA TGCGCCAGCAGCTTGGGGACTAGCGGAGCGAAACAAGAGACCCAGTACTTC. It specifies CASSLGTSGAKQETQYF.

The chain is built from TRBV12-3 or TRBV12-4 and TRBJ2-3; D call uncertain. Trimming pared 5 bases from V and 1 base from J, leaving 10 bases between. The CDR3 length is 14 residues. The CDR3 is CASSLGFRTDTQYF. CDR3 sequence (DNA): TGTGCCAGCAGTCTCGGGTTCCGCACAGATACGCAGTATTTT.

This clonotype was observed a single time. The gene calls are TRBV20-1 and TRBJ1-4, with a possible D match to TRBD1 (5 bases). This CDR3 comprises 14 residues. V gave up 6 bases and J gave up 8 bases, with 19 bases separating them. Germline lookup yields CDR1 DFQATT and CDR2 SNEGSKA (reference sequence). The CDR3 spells CSAPLTGVGEKLFF. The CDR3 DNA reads TGCAGTGCGCCCCTTACAGGCGTCGGGGAAAAACTGTTTTTT.

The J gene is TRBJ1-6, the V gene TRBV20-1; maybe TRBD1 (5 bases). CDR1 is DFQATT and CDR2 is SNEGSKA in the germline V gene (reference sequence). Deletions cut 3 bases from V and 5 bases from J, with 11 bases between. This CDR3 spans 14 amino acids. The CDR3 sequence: CSASEGTNNSPLHF. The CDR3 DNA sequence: TGCAGTGCTAGTGAGGGGACCAATAATTCACCCCTCCACTTT.

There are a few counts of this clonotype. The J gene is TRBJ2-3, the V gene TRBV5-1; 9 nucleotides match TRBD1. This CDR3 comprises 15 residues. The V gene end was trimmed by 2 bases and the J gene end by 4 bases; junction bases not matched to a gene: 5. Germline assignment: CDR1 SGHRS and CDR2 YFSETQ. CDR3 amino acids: CASSFGTGSADTQYF. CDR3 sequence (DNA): TGCGCCAGCAGCTTCGGGACAGGGAGTGCAGATACGCAGTATTTT.

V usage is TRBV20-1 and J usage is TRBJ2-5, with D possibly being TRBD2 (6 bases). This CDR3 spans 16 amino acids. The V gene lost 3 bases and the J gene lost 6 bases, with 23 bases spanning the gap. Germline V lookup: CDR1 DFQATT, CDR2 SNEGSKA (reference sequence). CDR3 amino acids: CSASLGGVYGPQTQYF. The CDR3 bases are TGCAGTGCTAGTCTAGGCGGGGTTTACGGCCCCCAGACCCAGTACTTC.